This TCR beta chain was documented in a study of regulatory T cells in long-lasting Graves disease. CDR1 SNHLY and CDR2 FYNNEI come from the germline V gene. This CDR3 spans 16 amino acids. Investigators prepared the TCR beta libraries by applying iRepertoire HTBI primers and Arm-PCR of CDR3 regions. MiXCR, applied by TCRdb to the multiplex PCR reads, yields one record per CDR3 protein. The table lists a few hundred thousand distinct CDR3 sequences, about 17% of them singletons. Findings of the study overall: The sample size was small, and this may have reduced accuracy.

Only a few counts were recorded for this clonotype. The antigen is unknown. A read error may produce the germline difference seen at one junction end. Time point indicated: newly diagnosed GD, antithyroid drugs for less than 3 months. Extracted RNA from PBMCs served as the source of the TCR library. The same sample was also used in a study of T cells in Graves' hyperthyroidism and ophthalmopathy.

The sequenced sample was peripheral blood mononuclear cells (PBMCs), obtained at new diagnosis, from a patient treated with antithyroid drugs. This TCR was sampled from a woman between 18 and 29 years old with Graves disease. The V gene is TRBV2, the J gene TRBJ2-2; 7 bases agree with TRBD2. The CDR3, as DNA: TGTGCCAGCAGTTTAAACCTAGCGGAGAACACCGGGGAGCCGTTTTTT. Amino acids: CASSLNLAENTGEPFF.